The next 20 T cell receptor beta chains were all read from a single sample in a study of blood T cell repertoires in COVID-19 (dated by TCRdb to 2020 to 2021). Library prep was done by the immunoSEQ multiplex PCR assay. Entries here come from immuneACCESS through TCRdb and include only in-frame sequences with V and J called. Some clones fail to appear in such tables; in the studies checked, an unresolved V gene covers under half of the shortfall, and the cause of the remainder is unknown. The sample yields hundreds of thousands of clones; 83% were counted once. The ten largest make up 1.3% of the sample. Sequencing was done on a sample of peripheral blood. The receptors shown here come from a woman between 25 and 40 years old with COVID-19, enrolled during active disease.

This CDR3 reads CASFYQGSYEQYF. DNA for the CDR3: TGTGCCAGCTTCTACCAGGGATCCTACGAGCAGTACTTC. This chain uses TRBV5-4 with TRBJ2-7, with a weak D call TRBD1 (5 bases). V lost 7 bases, J lost 1 base, and 12 bases lay in between. Germline V gene data show CDR1 as SGHNT and CDR2 as YYREEE (reference sequence). The CDR3 consists of 13 residues.

Of note for this clone: This CDR3 is also generated by other DNA sequences in the sample. This chain connects TRBV7-9 to TRBJ1-1, with D maybe TRBD1 (6 bases). V shed 3 bases and J shed 6 bases, with 8 bases lying between them. Germline V CDR1 and CDR2: SEHNR, FQNEAQ (reference sequence). This CDR3 has 12 amino acids. CDR3 sequence: CASSFRTAEAFF. The CDR3 DNA is TGTGCCAGCAGCTTTAGGACAGCTGAAGCTTTCTTT.

This clone appeared a single time. The chain combines TRBV15 with TRBJ1-5; 9 bases are shared with TRBD1. Per germline, CDR1 LNHNV and CDR2 YYDKDF (reference sequence). The CDR3 sequence is 17 residues long. V shed 0 bases and J 5 bases; nucleotides not matched to a gene: 8. Written as DNA, the CDR3 is TGTGCCACCAGCAGAGATATAGAGACAGGGGGATATCAGCCCCAGCATTTT. As protein: CATSRDIETGGYQPQHF.

V is TRBV29-1 and J is TRBJ2-3, with a tentative D call TRBD1 (5 bases). V was cut by 2 bases and J by 14 bases, with 17 bases left in between. The CDR3 totals 12 residues. From germline, CDR1 is SQVTM and CDR2 ANQGSEA. The DNA for the CDR3 is TGCAGCGTTGAACTACCGAAGCAGGGTTGGTATTTT. It encodes CSVELPKQGWYF.

The chain is built from TRBV6-2 or TRBV6-3 and TRBJ2-7; 10 bases agree with TRBD1. The CDR3 totals 13 residues. Unmatched junction bases numbered 3, after V lost 4 bases and J lost 6 bases. Germline CDR1 is MNHEY and CDR2 is SVGEGT. For the CDR3, the DNA is TGTGCCAGCAGTTCGGGACAGGGGACCGAGCAGTACTTC. Protein sequence: CASSSGQGTEQYF.

This chain connects TRBV7-6 to TRBJ2-5, with TRBD2 as a possible D gene (6 bases). The V gene lost 2 bases and the J gene lost 7 bases, with 29 bases spanning the gap. The CDR3 contains 19 residues. Per the germline V gene, CDR1 is SGHVS and CDR2 is FNYEAQ. The CDR3 DNA reads as TGTGCCAGCAGCTTAAGGAGGGATTGGACACTCGAACTGGAAGGGACCCAGTACTTC. Translated: CASSLRRDWTLELEGTQYF.

J is TRBJ1-5 and V is TRBV6-1; D might be TRBD1 (5 bases). In germline, CDR1 is MNHNS, CDR2 SASEGT. V shed 0 bases and J shed 2 bases, with 14 bases lying between them. There are 17 residues in the CDR3. In DNA form, the CDR3 reads TGTGCCAGCAGTGAAGCTCCGGGAGGAGGGGGCAATCAGCCCCAGCATTTT. Translating it yields CASSEAPGGGGNQPQHF.

A note on this clone: Distinct nucleotide sequences in the sample also encode this CDR3. The DNA for the CDR3 is TGTGCCAGCAGTTACCGGTTAGCGGGGGCTCGCACAGATACGCAGTATTTT. It codes for CASSYRLAGARTDTQYF. This sequence joins TRBV6-2 or TRBV6-3 and TRBJ2-3; 9 nucleotides match TRBD2. The junction had 7 bases not matched to a gene; V was cut back by 2 bases and J by 1 base. CDR1 and CDR2 from the germline V gene are MNHEY and SVGEGT. The CDR3 consists of 17 residues.

V gene TRBV12-3 or TRBV12-4 combines with J gene TRBJ2-2, with 7 positions matching TRBD2. The J segment lost 7 bases and the V segment lost 3 bases, leaving 2 bases of the junction unmatched. The CDR3 extends over 13 amino acids. CDR3 DNA: TGTGCCAGCAGTTTGGGAGGGATCGGGGAGCTGTTTTTT. Translated, it gives CASSLGGIGELFF.

The chain couples TRBV21-1 to TRBJ2-7; TRBD2 was called by the table and not checked on the DNA. TRBV21-1 is reported as a pseudogene. The CDR3 extends over 17 amino acids. The CDR3 DNA sequence: TGTGCCAGGACCGTTAATTTGACTAGCGGGGTATTCTACGAGCAGTACTTC. Translation gives CARTVNLTSGVFYEQYF.

The V call is TRBV7-7, the J call TRBJ2-2; 11 nucleotides align to TRBD2. Losses at the gene ends were 5 bases for V and 0 bases for J; bases not matched to a gene: 5. The germline CDR1 and CDR2 sequences are SSHAT and FNYEAQ (reference sequence). The CDR3 has 17 amino acids. DNA for the CDR3: TGTGCCAGCAGCCTCGGGACTAGCGGACCGAACACCGGGGAGCTGTTTTTT. As protein: CASSLGTSGPNTGELFF.

The rearrangement joins TRBV5-6 to TRBJ2-3; TRBD1 is a possible D gene (6 bases). The CDR3 loop spans 11 amino acids. Trimming removed 3 bases at V and 9 bases at J, with 8 bases between. Germline assignment: CDR1 SGHDT and CDR2 YYEEEE. CDR3 bases: TGTGCCAGCAGCTCCAGGGGAACGCAGTATTTT. This sequence encodes CASSSRGTQYF.

The rearrangement links TRBV5-6 to TRBJ2-7; perhaps TRBD2 as D (6 bases). Germline CDR1 reads SGHDT; CDR2 reads YYEEEE. This CDR3 contains 16 residues. V lost 1 base and J 5 bases, leaving 19 bases between the germline ends. CDR3 amino acids: CASSLYSGQGLHEQYF. The CDR3 DNA sequence: TGTGCCAGCAGCTTGTACTCTGGGCAGGGACTCCACGAGCAGTACTTC.

DNA for the CDR3: TGTGCCAGTACCGGCAGGGGGCGCGGGTTGGGTCAGCCCCAGCATTTT. Translating it yields CASTGRGRGLGQPQHF. The V gene is TRBV19, the J gene TRBJ1-5, with TRBD1 matching over 8 bases. Losses at the gene ends were 7 bases for V and 6 bases for J; bases not matched to a gene: 14. The CDR3 is 16 amino acids. The germline V gene has CDR1 LNHDA and CDR2 SQIVND (reference sequence).

The chain joins TRBV7-6 to TRBJ1-6; maybe TRBD1 (6 bases). V lost 5 bases and J 9 bases, leaving 14 bases between the germline ends. This CDR3 has 14 residues. Germline CDR1 SGHVS, CDR2 FNYEAQ. The CDR3 DNA follows: TGTGCCAGCAGCCTTACAGGGTCGAGTTCACCCCTCCACTTT. Residues: CASSLTGSSSPLHF.

The V gene is TRBV9, the J gene TRBJ2-1; 9 bases map to TRBD2. Germline V gene data show CDR1 as SGDLS and CDR2 as YYNGEE. V dropped 0 bases and J dropped 7; count of bases not matched to a gene: 14. The CDR3 loop spans 18 amino acids. This chain's CDR3 is CASSVVGRGGLAPNEQFF. CDR3 nucleotides: TGTGCCAGCAGCGTAGTCGGCAGGGGAGGACTAGCGCCGAATGAGCAGTTCTTC.

This sequence joins TRBV6-2 or TRBV6-3 and TRBJ2-7; 8 nucleotides align to TRBD2. The CDR3 contains 17 residues. Germline values: CDR1 MNHEY, CDR2 SVGEGT. Trimming at V came to 2 bases and at J to 4 bases, leaving 13 bases not matched to a gene. The CDR3 nucleotides read TGTGCCAGCAGTTACCCCTCGGGGGGGCCAGATCAGTACGAGCAGTACTTC. Translated, it gives CASSYPSGGPDQYEQYF.

This clone was detected once. The chain couples TRBV9 to TRBJ2-3; the match to TRBD2 covers 11 bases. The germline V gene encodes CDR1 SGDLS and CDR2 YYNGEE. This CDR3 comprises 16 residues. V shed 1 base and J 6 bases; nucleotides not matched to a gene: 7. CDR3 DNA sequence: TGTGCCAGCAGCGTACTAGCGGGAGGCCCACCCGATACGCAGTATTTT. Its translation is CASSVLAGGPPDTQYF. The whole variable domain, remainder taken from reference TRBV9 and TRBJ2-3, is DSGVTQTPKHLITATGQRVTLRCSPRSGDLSVYWYQQSLDQGLQFLIQYYNGEERAKGNILERFSAQQFPDLHSELNLSSLELGDSALYFCASSVLAGGPPDTQYFGPGTRLTVL.

This clone has just a few counts. The sample has other DNA sequences that encode this CDR3 too. The chain carries TRBV4-1 and TRBJ1-4; TRBD1 agrees at 7 bases. CDR1 and CDR2 (germline): MGHRA, YSYEKL. This CDR3 spans 15 amino acids. The J segment lost 3 bases and the V segment lost 1 base, leaving 2 bases of the junction unmatched. CDR3 protein: CASSQAGTANEKLFF. CDR3 DNA: TGCGCCAGCAGCCAAGCCGGGACAGCTAATGAAAAACTGTTTTTT.

The chain combines TRBV5-4 with TRBJ2-1; 11 nucleotides line up with TRBD2. Trimming removed 4 bases from V and 3 bases from J; junction bases left unmatched: 3. CDR3 length: 15 residues. CDR1 is SGHNT, CDR2 YYREEE, per germline (reference sequence). Here the CDR3 reads CASSPGTSGYNEQFF. The CDR3 coding sequence is TGTGCCAGCAGCCCGGGGACTAGCGGCTACAATGAGCAGTTCTTC.